Detailed here is one T cell receptor beta chain. The data were taken from a study of OX40 agonist ivuxolimab in advanced cancers. The CDR3 is 13 residues long. CDR1 is SNHLY, CDR2 FYNNEI, per germline. V lost 10 bases, J lost 1 base, and 11 bases lay in between. Autoimmune disease history or systemic immunosuppression disqualified patients. Blood specimens came from baseline, cycle 4 day 1, and cycle 7 day 1. Assay: immunoSEQ multiplex PCR; the TCRdb copy retains only in-frame clones and omits some. The sample carries 100,000 to 150,000 clones, about 90% recorded once. The TCR was taken from an adult with an advanced solid tumor such as melanoma, head and neck, liver or kidney cancer. The chain couples TRBV2 to TRBJ1-5; D ambiguous. This specimen consisted of CD4+ or CD8+ T cells sorted from blood, obtained in a trial of the OX40 agonist ivuxolimab. For the CDR3, the DNA is TGTGCCACAACTATACAGAGCAATCAGCCCCAGCATTTT. It encodes CATTIQSNQPQHF.